This note documents a single T cell receptor beta chain sequence. The antigen remains unidentified. Primers for the PCR totalled 60 Vbeta and 13 Jbeta. The assay was immunoSEQ multiplex PCR, and TCRdb's table has in-frame clones only and misses some. The sample lists around 110,000 clones, about 76% occurring once. The length of the CDR3 is 15 residues. The V gene lost 6 bases and the J gene lost 5 bases, with 20 bases spanning the gap. Germline lookup yields CDR1 ENHRY and CDR2 SYGVKD. The sample is drawn from a study of cytomegalovirus exposure and HLA in healthy donors. Study-wide context: Drawn from HLA-typed donors, 80 million to 100 million unique TCRs were held in an early data release. Findings of the study overall: While the bulk of TCR sequences proved rare, some public TCRs turned up in many donors. The study had only CMV serostatus as immune exposure information. Earlier results showed most TCR beta V segments being productive about 90% or about 30% of the time.

V usage is TRBV10-3 and J usage is TRBJ2-7, with D perhaps TRBD2 (6 bases). Material for sequencing was PBMCs. The TCR comes from a woman between 50 and 59 years old in good health and CMV-seropositive. The CDR3 sequence: CAISPVQGLGDEQYF. The DNA of the CDR3 is TGTGCCATCAGCCCCGTTCAGGGACTGGGGGACGAGCAGTACTTC.